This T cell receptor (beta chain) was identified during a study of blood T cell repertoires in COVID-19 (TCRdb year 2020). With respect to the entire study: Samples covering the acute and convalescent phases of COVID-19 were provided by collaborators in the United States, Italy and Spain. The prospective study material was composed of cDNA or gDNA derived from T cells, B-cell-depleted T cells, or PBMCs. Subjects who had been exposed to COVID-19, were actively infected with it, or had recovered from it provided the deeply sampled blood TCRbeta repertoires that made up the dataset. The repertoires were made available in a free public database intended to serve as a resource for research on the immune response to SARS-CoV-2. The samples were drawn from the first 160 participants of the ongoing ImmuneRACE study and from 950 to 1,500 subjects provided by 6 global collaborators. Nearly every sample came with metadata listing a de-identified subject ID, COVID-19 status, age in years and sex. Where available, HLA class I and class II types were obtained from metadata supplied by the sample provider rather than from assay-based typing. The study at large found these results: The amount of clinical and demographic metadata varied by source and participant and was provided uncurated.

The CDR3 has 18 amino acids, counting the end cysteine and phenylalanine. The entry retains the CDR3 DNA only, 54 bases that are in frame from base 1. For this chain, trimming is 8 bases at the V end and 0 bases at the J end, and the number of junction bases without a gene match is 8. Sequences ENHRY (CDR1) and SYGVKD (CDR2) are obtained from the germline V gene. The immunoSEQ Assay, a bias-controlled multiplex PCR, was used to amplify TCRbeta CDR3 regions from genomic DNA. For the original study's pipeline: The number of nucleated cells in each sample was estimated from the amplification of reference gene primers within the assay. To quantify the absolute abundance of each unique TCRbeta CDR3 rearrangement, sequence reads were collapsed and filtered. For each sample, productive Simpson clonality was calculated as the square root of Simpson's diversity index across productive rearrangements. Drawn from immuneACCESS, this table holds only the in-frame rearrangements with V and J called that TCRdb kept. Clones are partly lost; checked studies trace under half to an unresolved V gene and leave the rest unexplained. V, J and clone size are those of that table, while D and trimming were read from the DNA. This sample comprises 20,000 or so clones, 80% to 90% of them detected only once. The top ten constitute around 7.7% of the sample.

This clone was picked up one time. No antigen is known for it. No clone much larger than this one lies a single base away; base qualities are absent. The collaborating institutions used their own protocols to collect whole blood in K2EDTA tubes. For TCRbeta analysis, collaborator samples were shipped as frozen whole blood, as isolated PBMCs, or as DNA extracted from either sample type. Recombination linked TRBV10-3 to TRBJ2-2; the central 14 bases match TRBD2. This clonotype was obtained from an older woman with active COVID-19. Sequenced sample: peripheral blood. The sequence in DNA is TGTGCCATCTTGGGGACTAGCGGGGGAGTCGCGAACACCGGGGAGCTGTTTTTT. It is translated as CAILGTSGGVANTGELFF.